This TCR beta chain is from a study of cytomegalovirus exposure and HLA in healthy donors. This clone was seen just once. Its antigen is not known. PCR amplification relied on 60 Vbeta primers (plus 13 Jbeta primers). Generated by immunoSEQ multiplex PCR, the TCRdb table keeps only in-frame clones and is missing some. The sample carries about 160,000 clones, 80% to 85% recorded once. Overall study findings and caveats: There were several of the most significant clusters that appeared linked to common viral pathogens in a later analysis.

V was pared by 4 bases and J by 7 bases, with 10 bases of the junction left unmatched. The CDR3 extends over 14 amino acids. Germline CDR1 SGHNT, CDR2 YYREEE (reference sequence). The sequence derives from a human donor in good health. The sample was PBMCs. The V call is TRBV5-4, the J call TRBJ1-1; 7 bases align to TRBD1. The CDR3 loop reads CASSLGGQPYEAFF. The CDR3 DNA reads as TGTGCCAGCAGCCTGGGGGGACAGCCATATGAAGCTTTCTTT.